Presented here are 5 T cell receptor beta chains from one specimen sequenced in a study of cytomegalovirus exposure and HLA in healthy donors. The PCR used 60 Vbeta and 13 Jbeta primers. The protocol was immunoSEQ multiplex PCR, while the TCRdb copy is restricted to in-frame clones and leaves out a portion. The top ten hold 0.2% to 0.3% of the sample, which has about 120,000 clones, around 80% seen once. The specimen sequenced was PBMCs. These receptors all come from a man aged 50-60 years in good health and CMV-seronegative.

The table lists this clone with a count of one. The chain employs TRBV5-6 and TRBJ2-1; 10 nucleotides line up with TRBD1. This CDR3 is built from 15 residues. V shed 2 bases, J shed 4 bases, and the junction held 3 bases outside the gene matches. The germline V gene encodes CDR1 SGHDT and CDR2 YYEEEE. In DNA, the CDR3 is TGTGCCAGCAGCTTCCCGGGACAGGGGTACAATGAGCAGTTCTTC. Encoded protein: CASSFPGQGYNEQFF.

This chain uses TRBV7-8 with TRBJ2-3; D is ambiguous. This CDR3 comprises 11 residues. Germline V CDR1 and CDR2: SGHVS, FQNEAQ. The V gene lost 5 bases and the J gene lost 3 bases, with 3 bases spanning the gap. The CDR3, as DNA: TGTGCCAGCAGCCCTACAGATACGCAGTATTTT. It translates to CASSPTDTQYF.

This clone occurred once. CDR3 sequence: CAWSVRARGRNQPQHF. The CDR3 DNA is TGTGCCTGGAGTGTACGGGCCAGGGGGCGAAATCAGCCCCAGCATTTT. The rearrangement uses TRBV30 and TRBJ1-5, with 8 bases fitting TRBD1. CDR1 GTSNPN and CDR2 SVGIG come from the germline V gene (reference sequence). This CDR3 comprises 16 residues. The V segment lost 0 bases and the J segment 4 bases; nucleotides outside the gene matches: 8.

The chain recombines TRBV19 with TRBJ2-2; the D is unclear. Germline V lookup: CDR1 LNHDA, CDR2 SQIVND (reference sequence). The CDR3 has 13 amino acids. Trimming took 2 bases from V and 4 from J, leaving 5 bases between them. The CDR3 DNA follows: TGTGCCAGTAGTATAAGAGGCACCGGGGAGCTGTTTTTT. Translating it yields CASSIRGTGELFF.

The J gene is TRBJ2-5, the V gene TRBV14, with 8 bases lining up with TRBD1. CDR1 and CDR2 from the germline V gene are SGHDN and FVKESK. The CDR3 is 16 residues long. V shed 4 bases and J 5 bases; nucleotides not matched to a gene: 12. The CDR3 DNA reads TGTGCCAGCAGCCCCTACACAGGGGGGAATAGGGAGACCCAGTACTTC. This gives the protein CASSPYTGGNRETQYF.